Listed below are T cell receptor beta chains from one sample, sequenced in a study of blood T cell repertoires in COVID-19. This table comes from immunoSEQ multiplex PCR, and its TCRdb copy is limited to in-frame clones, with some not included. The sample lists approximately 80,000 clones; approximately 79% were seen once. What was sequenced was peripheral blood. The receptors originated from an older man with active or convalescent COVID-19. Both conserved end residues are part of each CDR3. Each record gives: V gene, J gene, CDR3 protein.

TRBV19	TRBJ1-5	CASSNTGNQPQHF
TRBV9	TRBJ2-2	CASSRLAGNTGELFF
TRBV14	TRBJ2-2	CASRGDYYTGELFF
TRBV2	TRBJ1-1	CASSEMGPTEAFF
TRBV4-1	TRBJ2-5	CASSQAGQGAPVETQYF
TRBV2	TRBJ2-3	CASSRRSGADTQYF
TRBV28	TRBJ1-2	CASSKTPYGYTF
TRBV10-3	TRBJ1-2	CAIKASQGYGYTF
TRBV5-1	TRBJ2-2	CASSLGLAEDTGELFF
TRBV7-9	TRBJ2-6	CASSWRRGSGANVLTF
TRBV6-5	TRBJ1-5	CASSPNGGNQPQHF
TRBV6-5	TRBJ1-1	CASSSRTPPRTEAFF
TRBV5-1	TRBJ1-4	CASSRLLRGGEKLFF
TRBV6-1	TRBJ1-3	CASSEHGGTGNTIYF
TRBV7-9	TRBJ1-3	CASSLDQAWRNTIYF
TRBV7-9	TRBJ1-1	CASSFGAGGDTEAFF
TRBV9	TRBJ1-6	CASSVGMGPSNSPLHF
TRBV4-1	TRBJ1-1	CASSQEGQGRAEAFF
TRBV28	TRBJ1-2	CASSLRGPEGYGYTF
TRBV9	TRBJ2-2	CASRSDSSNTGELFF
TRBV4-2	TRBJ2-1	CASTEDRAYNEQFF
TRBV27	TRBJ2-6	CASSFGGVSGANVLTF
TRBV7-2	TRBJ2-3	CASSQGSDTQYF
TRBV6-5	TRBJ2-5	CASSYPASGGEETQYF
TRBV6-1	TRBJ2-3	CASREFLGTDTQYF
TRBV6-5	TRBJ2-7	CASSFQTGAAEQYF
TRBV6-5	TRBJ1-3	CASSSAGIAIYF
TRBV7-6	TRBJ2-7	CASSPSRYEQYF
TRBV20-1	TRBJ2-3	CSANRDNTQYF
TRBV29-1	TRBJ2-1	CSVAWQGYNEQFF
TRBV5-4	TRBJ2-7	CASSLDRDYEQYF
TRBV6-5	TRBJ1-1	CASRLTGLNTEAFF
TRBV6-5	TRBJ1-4	CASIPGPLNEKLFF
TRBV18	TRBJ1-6	CASSSAPTGDSPLHF
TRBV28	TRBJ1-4	CASSFPGGIEKLFF
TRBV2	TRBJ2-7	CASRGDRYSYEQYF
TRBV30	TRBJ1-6	CAWSDSWGDDNSPLHF
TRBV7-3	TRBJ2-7	CASSLNQGDEQYF
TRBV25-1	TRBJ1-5	CATTNITGNQDNQPQHF
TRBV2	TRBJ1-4	CASRFLPGATNEKLFF
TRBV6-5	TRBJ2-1	CASSHLQSVYEQFF
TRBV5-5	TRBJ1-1	CASSLASGTEAFF
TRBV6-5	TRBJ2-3	CASSSKTGTFTDTQYF
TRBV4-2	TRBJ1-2	CASSQEGQANYGYTF
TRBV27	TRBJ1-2	CASSFRGQYGGYTF
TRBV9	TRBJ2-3	CASSDRGITDTQYF
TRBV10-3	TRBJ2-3	CAIRPAGGVTDTQYF
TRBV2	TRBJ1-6	CASSSTGGGSPLHF
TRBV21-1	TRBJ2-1	CASSSRGDEQFF
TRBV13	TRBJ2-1	CASSSVQGISSYNEQFF
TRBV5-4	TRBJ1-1	CASSWGGTVNTEAFF
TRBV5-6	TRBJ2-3	CASTLKKAGFGSDTQYF
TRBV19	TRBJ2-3	CASSILGGSDTQYF
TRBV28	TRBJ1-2	CASSLPGTGGPYGYTF
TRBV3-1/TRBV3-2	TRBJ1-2	CASSVSRQGGGYTF
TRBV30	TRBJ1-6	CAWQGNNSPLHF
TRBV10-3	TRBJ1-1	CAISESQISNTEAFF
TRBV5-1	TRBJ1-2	CASSHSGQGYTF
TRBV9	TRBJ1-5	CASSVAVGSNQPQHF
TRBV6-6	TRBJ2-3	CASSSSGGWHTQYF